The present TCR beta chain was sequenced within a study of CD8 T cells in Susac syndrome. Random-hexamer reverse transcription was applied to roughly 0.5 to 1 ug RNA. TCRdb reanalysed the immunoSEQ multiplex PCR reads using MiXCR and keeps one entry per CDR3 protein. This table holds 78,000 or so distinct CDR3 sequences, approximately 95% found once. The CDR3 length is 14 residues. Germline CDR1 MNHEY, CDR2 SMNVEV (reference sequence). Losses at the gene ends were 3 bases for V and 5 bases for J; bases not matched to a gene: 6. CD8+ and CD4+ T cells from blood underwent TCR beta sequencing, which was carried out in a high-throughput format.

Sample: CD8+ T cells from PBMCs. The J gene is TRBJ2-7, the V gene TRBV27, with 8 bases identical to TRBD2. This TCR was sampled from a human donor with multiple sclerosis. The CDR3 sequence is CASSFTGGPNEQYF. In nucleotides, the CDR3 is TGTGCCAGCAGTTTTACGGGAGGGCCCAACGAGCAGTACTTC.